This is a list of T cell receptor beta chains from one sample in a study of T-cell reconstitution after alpha-beta-depleted transplantation in children. TCRdb re-called the PCR reads through MiXCR, storing one row per CDR3 protein. The repertoire holds 600,000 to 700,000 distinct CDR3 sequences, with around 17% as singletons. The material sequenced was PBMCs from the stem cell graft donor, taken from the stem cell graft. The origin of the receptors is a human donor who donated a stem cell graft to a child with acute myeloid leukemia. The CDR3 runs from the conserved cysteine through the conserved F or W. A D gene is named only where the DNA matches it firmly. Not all rows give a size; the values are once, few, many and, for expanded clones, a class.

TRBV5-1	TRBD1	-	TRBJ1-1	TGCGCCAGCAGCGGACAGGGACACACTGAAGCTTTCTTT	CASSGQGHTEAFF
TRBV12-3/TRBV12-4	-	-	TRBJ1-5	TGTGCCAGCAGTAGGCGGAGGGGGATTCAGCCCCAGCATTTT	CASSRRRGIQPQHF
TRBV7-3	-	many	TRBJ2-3	TGTGCCAGCAGCGCGATGAGGGGCGACACAGATACGCAGTATTTT	CASSAMRGDTDTQYF
TRBV4-3	-	-	TRBJ1-1	TGCGCCAGCAGCCAAGGACAAATGGAGACTGAAGCTTTCTTT	CASSQGQMETEAFF
TRBV25-1	-	many	TRBJ1-2	TGTGCCAGCAGTTGGGGGGACTATGGCTACACCTTC	CASSWGDYGYTF
TRBV25-1	TRBD1	-	TRBJ2-2	TGTGCCAGCAGTGAATATGGGGGACAGGGTACCACCGGGGAGCTGTTTTTT	CASSEYGGQGTTGELFF
TRBV29-1	-	many	TRBJ1-1	TGCAGCGTTGAAGATCGAGGGAACACTGAAGCTTTCTTT	CSVEDRGNTEAFF
TRBV6-1	TRBD2	-	TRBJ2-2	TGTGCCGCCAAAGCGGGGCTTAACACCGGGGAGCTGTTTTTT	CAAKAGLNTGELFF
TRBV20-1	-	many	TRBJ2-1	TGCAGTGCTAGGATGACGGGCAGGGTATACAATGAGCAGTTCTTC	CSARMTGRVYNEQFF
TRBV7-9	-	few	TRBJ2-7	TGTGCCAGCAGCTTTACGGAAGACTACGAGCAGTACTTC	CASSFTEDYEQYF
TRBV29-1	TRBD1	few	TRBJ2-2	TGCAGCGTCGGGTGGGCAGGGGGAACCGGGGAGCTGTTTTTT	CSVGWAGGTGELFF
TRBV6-2/TRBV6-3	-	-	TRBJ1-2	TGTGCCAGCAGCCGCCATCCGAGGGCCAGGAGCGATAACTATGGCTACACCTTC	CASSRHPRARSDNYGYTF
TRBV12-3/TRBV12-4	TRBD2	many	TRBJ2-5	TGTGCCAGCAGTTCGGGACTAGCGGGGGACGGGACCCAGTACTTC	CASSSGLAGDGTQYF
TRBV11-2	-	many	TRBJ2-7	TGTGCCAGCAGCTTAGAACCAGGGGCCTCCTACGAGCAGTACTTC	CASSLEPGASYEQYF